This T cell receptor (beta chain) derives from a study of T-cell reconstitution after alpha-beta-depleted transplantation in children. Study-wide results and caveats: Reportedly, only several hundred clones from non-depleted graft cells drove alpha-beta T-cell counts at about two months. Surviving thymic progenitors and recipient T cells were the source of high TCRbeta diversity at day 60 in some patients. One year post-transplant, T-cell counts and diversity were largely derived from T cells produced anew.

The CDR3 runs 14 residues. V lost 12 bases and J lost 3; bases outside the gene matches: 8. Germline V gives CDR1 KGHDR, CDR2 SFDVKD. Unique molecular identifiers featured in how the TCRbeta library was prepared. Each CDR3 protein is one row after TCRdb ran MiXCR on the PCR reads. Here the sample spans about 300,000 distinct CDR3 sequences, roughly 7.8% being singletons. There are many counts of this clonotype. Its cognate antigen is unknown. The input for sequencing was peripheral blood, taken 360 days after TCRalphabeta/CD19-depleted stem cell transplant. The sequence was collected from a female patient aged 2 to 10 who had a stem cell transplant for Fanconi anemia, so the T cells may come from the graft donor. The rearrangement joins TRBV24-1 to TRBJ2-2, with 8 bases identical to TRBD2. The CDR3 bases are TGTGCCGCAGCGGGGGCATTGGACACCGGGGAGCTGTTTTTT. It translates to CAAAGALDTGELFF.